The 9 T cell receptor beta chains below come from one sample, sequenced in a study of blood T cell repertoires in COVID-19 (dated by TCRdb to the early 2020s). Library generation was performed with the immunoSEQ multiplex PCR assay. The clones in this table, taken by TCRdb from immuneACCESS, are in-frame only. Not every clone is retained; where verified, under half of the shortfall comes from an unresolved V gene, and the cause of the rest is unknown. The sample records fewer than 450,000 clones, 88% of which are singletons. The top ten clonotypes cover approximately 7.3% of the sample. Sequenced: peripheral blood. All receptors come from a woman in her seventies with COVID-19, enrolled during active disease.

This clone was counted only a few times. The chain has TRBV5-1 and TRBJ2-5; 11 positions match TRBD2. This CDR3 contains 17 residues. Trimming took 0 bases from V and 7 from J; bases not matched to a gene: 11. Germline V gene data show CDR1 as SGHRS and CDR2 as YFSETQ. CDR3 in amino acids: CASSLDTSGGARGTQYF. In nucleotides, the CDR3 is TGCGCCAGCAGCTTGGACACTAGCGGGGGCGCCCGGGGGACCCAGTACTTC.

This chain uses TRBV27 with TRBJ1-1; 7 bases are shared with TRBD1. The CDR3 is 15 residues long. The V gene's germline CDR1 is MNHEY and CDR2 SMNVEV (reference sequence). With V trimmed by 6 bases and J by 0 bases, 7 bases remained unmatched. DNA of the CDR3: TGTGCCAGCAGGACCGGGACAGTCATGAACACTGAAGCTTTCTTT. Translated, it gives CASRTGTVMNTEAFF.

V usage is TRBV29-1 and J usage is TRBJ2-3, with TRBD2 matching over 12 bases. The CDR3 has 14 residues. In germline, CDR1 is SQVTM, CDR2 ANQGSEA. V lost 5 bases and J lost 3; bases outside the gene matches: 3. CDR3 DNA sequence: TGCAGCGTTCTGACTAGCGGGGGAACAGATACGCAGTATTTT. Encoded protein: CSVLTSGGTDTQYF.

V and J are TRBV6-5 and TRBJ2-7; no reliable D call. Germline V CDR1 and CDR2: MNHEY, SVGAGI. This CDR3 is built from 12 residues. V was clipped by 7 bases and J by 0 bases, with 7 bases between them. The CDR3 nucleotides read TGTGCCAGCAATTTGGCCTCCTACGAGCAGTACTTC. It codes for CASNLASYEQYF.

CDR3 nucleotide sequence: TGTGCCAGCAGCGTAAGCCAAGACATGATGAATTCACCCCTCCACTTT. It encodes CASSVSQDMMNSPLHF. This chain links TRBV9 with TRBJ1-6; D is ambiguous. Germline V gene lookup returns CDR1 SGDLS and CDR2 YYNGEE. The CDR3 runs 16 residues. Between the trimmed V and J ends, which lost 1 base and 7 bases, there was a span of 15 bases.

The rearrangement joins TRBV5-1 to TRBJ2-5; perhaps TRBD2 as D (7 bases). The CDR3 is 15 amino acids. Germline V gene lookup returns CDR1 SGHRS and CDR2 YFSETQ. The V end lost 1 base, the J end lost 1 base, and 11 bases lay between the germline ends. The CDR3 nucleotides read TGCGCCAGCAGCTTGATCGCGGGGGCCCAAGAGACCCAGTACTTC. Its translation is CASSLIAGAQETQYF. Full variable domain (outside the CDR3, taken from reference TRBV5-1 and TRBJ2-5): KAGVTQTPRYLIKTRGQQVTLSCSPISGHRSVSWYQQTPGQGLQFLFEYFSETQRNKGNFPGRFSGRQFSNSRSEMNVSTLELGDSALYLCASSLIAGAQETQYFGPGTRLLVL.

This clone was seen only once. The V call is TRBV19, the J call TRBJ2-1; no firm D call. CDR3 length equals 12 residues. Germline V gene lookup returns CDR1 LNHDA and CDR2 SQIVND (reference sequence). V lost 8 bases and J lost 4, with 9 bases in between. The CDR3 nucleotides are TGTGCCAGTGCGGAGCCTTACAATGAGCAGTTCTTC. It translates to CASAEPYNEQFF.

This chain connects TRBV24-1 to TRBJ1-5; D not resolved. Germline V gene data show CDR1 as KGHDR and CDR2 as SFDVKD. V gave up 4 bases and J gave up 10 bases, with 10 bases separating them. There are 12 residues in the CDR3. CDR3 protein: CATSDRGGPQHF. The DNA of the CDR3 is TGTGCCACCAGTGACCGTGGAGGACCCCAGCATTTT.

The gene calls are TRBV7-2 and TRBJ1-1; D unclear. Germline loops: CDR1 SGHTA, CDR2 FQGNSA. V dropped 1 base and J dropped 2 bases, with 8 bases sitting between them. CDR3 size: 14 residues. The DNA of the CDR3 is TGTGCCAGCAGCTTAGACGGGTTCAACACTGAAGCTTTCTTT. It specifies CASSLDGFNTEAFF. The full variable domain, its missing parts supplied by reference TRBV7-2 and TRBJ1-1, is GAGVSQSPSNKVTEKGKDVELRCDPISGHTALYWYRQSLGQGLEFLIYFQGNSAPDKSGLPSDRFSAERTGGSVSTLTIQRTQQEDSAVYLCASSLDGFNTEAFFGQGTRLTVV.